Each of the 9 T cell receptor beta chains below was sequenced from the same sample in a study of shared clonotypes between healthy human individuals. The data were produced by immunoSEQ multiplex PCR, yet TCRdb's version contains in-frame clones alone and is incomplete. The sample holds approximately 1,500,000 clones; over 95% are singletons and the top ten take more than 0.9%. The material sequenced was naive CD4+ T cells sorted from blood. Subset described: CD45RA+ positively selected. The receptors stem from a man younger than 45 in good health.

A word on this clone: Other DNA sequences of this sample code for an identical CDR3. The chain links TRBV5-1 to TRBJ2-3; the match to TRBD2 covers 8 bases. CDR1 SGHRS and CDR2 YFSETQ come from the germline V gene. V gave up 0 bases and J gave up 5 bases; unmatched junction bases: 2. CDR3 length equals 14 residues. CDR3 amino acids: CASSLAGGEDTQYF. Written as DNA, the CDR3 is TGCGCCAGCAGCTTGGCCGGGGGGGAAGATACGCAGTATTTT.

This chain links TRBV6-4 with TRBJ2-2; TRBD2 might be the D (6 bases). The V end was cut by 10 bases, the J end by 1 base, with 13 bases between. In germline, CDR1 is MRHNA, CDR2 SNTAGT. The CDR3 is 14 residues long. DNA for the CDR3: TGTGCCACCGCTAGCGAGGTGAACACCGGGGAGCTGTTTTTT. This translates into CATASEVNTGELFF.

This sequence joins TRBV7-9 and TRBJ1-3; perhaps TRBD1 as D (6 bases). CDR1 and CDR2 from the germline V gene are SEHNR and FQNEAQ (reference sequence). CDR3 size: 16 residues. Between the trimmed V and J ends, which lost 3 bases and 0 bases, there was a span of 12 bases. CDR3: CASSFTTGFSGNTIYF. Here the CDR3 DNA reads TGTGCCAGCAGCTTTACAACAGGGTTCTCTGGAAACACCATATATTTT.

The chain is built from TRBV10-2 and TRBJ2-6; possible D gene TRBD1, 5 bases. CDR1 is WSHSY, CDR2 SAAADI, per germline. V was cut by 7 bases and J by 1 base, with 8 bases left in between. This CDR3 has 14 amino acids. This chain's CDR3 is CASTQGSGANVLTF. The CDR3 nucleotides read TGCGCCAGCACCCAGGGTTCTGGGGCCAACGTCCTGACTTTC.

This chain connects TRBV11-2 to TRBJ1-4; perhaps TRBD1 as D (5 bases). V lost 1 base and J lost 8, with 11 bases in between. This CDR3 has 14 amino acids. CDR1 is SGHAT, CDR2 FQNNGV, per germline. Here the CDR3 reads CASSLGGGGEKLFF. The DNA for the CDR3 is TGTGCCAGCAGCTTAGGCGGGGGAGGAGAAAAACTGTTTTTT.

The CDR3 sequence is CASRGRNANNEQFF. The CDR3, as DNA: TGTGCCAGTAGAGGCAGGAACGCTAACAATGAGCAGTTCTTC. This chain uses TRBV19 with TRBJ2-1; D is unresolved. This CDR3 is 14 amino acids long. V lost 6 bases and J lost 5, with 14 bases in between. The germline V gene has CDR1 LNHDA and CDR2 SQIVND (reference sequence).

This clone appeared a single time. Other DNA sequences in the same sample also yield this CDR3. J is TRBJ2-7 and V is TRBV9; 11 nucleotides align to TRBD2. The CDR3 is made up of 14 amino acids. CDR1 SGDLS and CDR2 YYNGEE come from the germline V gene. V lost 4 bases to trimming and J lost 4 bases; unmatched junction nucleotides: 4. The CDR3 DNA reads TGTGCCAGCAGCACCGGGACTAGCGGATACGAGCAGTACTTC. It specifies CASSTGTSGYEQYF.

The chain joins TRBV18 to TRBJ2-5, with 10 bases identical to TRBD1. Germline V CDR1 and CDR2: KGHSH, LQKENI. The CDR3 contains 14 residues. V lost 4 bases and J lost 5; bases outside the gene matches: 4. Here the CDR3 reads CASSRDRGRETQYF. The CDR3 coding sequence is TGTGCCAGCTCACGGGACAGGGGAAGGGAGACCCAGTACTTC.

In DNA, the CDR3 is TGCGCCAGCAGTGAAACCGGGTTCTATGGCTACACCTTC. It yields the protein CASSETGFYGYTF. The chain joins TRBV10-1 to TRBJ1-2; unclear D gene. The CDR3 is 13 amino acids. V was trimmed by 3 bases and J by 4 bases, leaving 9 bases between them. Germline-derived CDR1 and CDR2 are WNHNN and SYGVQD (reference sequence).